These T cell receptor beta chains were read from a single sample in a study of blood T cell repertoires in COVID-19. Generated by immunoSEQ multiplex PCR, the TCRdb table keeps only in-frame clones and is missing some. This table has more than 100,000 clones, 80% to 85% appearing once. Sequencing used peripheral blood. These receptors came from a woman in her twenties or thirties who had recovered from COVID-19. Each CDR3 is given with its conserved first and last residue. Each record gives: J gene, D gene, clone size, V gene, CDR3 DNA, CDR3 protein. The D gene is left open where the match is weak. Where a row states a size, it is once, few, many or the class of an expanded clone; other rows omit it.

>TRBJ2-2|-|-|TRBV5-1
TGCGCCAGCAGCTTAATAGGAGTGAACACCGGGGAGCTGTTTTTT
CASSLIGVNTGELFF
>TRBJ2-5|-|-|TRBV11-1
TGTGCCAGCAGCGAGCAAGAGACCCAGTACTTC
CASSEQETQYF
>TRBJ2-7|-|-|TRBV19
TGTGCCAGTAGTAAGGGGTTCACTTACGAGCAGTACTTC
CASSKGFTYEQYF
>TRBJ1-1|-|-|TRBV7-9
TGTGCCAGCAGCTTACTCAGGGAGAACACTGAAGCTTTCTTT
CASSLLRENTEAFF
>TRBJ2-7|TRBD1|-|TRBV9
TGTGCCAGCAGCGTAGCGGGACAGGGGTACGAGCAGTACTTC
CASSVAGQGYEQYF
>TRBJ2-3|TRBD2|-|TRBV5-1
TGCGCCAGCAGCATTAGCGGGGGGAGCACAGATACGCAGTATTTT
CASSISGGSTDTQYF
>TRBJ2-1|TRBD1|-|TRBV5-1
TGCGCCAGCAGCCCCGCGAAACAGGGGGCTTACAATGAGCAGTTCTTC
CASSPAKQGAYNEQFF
>TRBJ1-2|TRBD1|-|TRBV3-1/TRBV3-2
TGTGCCAGCAGCCATGGGACAGGGGCTGGCTACACCTTC
CASSHGTGAGYTF
>TRBJ1-1|-|-|TRBV18
TGTGCCAGCTCACCCCCTCGAACGGGGAGCGAAGCTTTCTTT
CASSPPRTGSEAFF
>TRBJ2-1|TRBD2|-|TRBV14
TGTGCCAGCAGCCAACCCACTAGCGGGATAAACAATGAGCAGTTCTTC
CASSQPTSGINNEQFF
>TRBJ2-7|TRBD2|-|TRBV9
TGTGCCAGCAGCGCCTCGTCGGGGGGGGCCTACGAGCAGTACTTC
CASSASSGGAYEQYF
>TRBJ2-1|TRBD2|-|TRBV12-3/TRBV12-4
TGTGCCAGCAGTCTTAGCGGGGCCGGAGAGCAGTTCTTC
CASSLSGAGEQFF
>TRBJ2-7|TRBD1|few|TRBV19
TGTGCCAGTGCGGGACCGGGACAGGGGTTCCACGAGCAGTACTTC
CASAGPGQGFHEQYF